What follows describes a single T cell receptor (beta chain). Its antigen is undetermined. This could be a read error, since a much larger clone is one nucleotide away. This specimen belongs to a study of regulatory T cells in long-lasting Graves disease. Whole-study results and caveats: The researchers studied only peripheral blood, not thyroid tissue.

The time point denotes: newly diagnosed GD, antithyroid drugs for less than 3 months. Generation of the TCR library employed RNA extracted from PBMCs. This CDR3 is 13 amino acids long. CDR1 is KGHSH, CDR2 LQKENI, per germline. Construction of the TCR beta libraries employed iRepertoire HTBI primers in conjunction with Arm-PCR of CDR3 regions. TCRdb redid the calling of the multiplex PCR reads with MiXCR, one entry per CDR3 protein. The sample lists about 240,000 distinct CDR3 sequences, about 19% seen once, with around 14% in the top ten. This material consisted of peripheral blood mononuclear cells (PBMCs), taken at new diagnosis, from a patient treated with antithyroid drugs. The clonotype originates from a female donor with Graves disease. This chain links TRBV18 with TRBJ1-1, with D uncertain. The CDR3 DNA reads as TGTGCCAGCTCACCACAGATGAACACTGAAGCTTCCTTT. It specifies CASSPQMNTEASF.